The 6 T cell receptor beta chains given below trace back to one sample, sequenced in a study of blood T cell repertoires in COVID-19. Profiling relied on immunoSEQ multiplex PCR, and the TCRdb table lists in-frame clones only, not all of them. This table has some 170,000 clones, roughly 81% appearing once. Sequencing was performed on peripheral blood. The receptors stem from a woman aged 40 to 50 with COVID-19, enrolled during active disease.

This rearrangement joins TRBV7-9 to TRBJ2-1, with 8 positions matching TRBD2. CDR1 and CDR2 from the germline V gene are SEHNR and FQNEAQ (reference sequence). This CDR3 is built from 16 residues. V trimming: 3 bases; J trimming: 0 bases; junction bases outside the gene matches: 4. The CDR3 is CASSFRRGASYNEQFF. The DNA for the CDR3 is TGTGCCAGCAGCTTCCGGCGGGGGGCCTCCTACAATGAGCAGTTCTTC.

This clone was observed a few times. V is TRBV5-6 and J is TRBJ1-3, with 7 bases that match TRBD1. V was pared by 4 bases and J by 2 bases, with 6 bases of the junction left unmatched. There are 15 residues in the CDR3. Germline-derived CDR1 and CDR2 are SGHDT and YYEEEE. The CDR3 region is CASSPGTVAGNTIYF. In DNA form, the CDR3 reads TGTGCCAGCAGCCCGGGGACAGTGGCTGGAAACACCATATATTTT.

The rearrangement uses TRBV7-2 and TRBJ1-1, with TRBD1 matching 9 bases. The CDR3 consists of 16 residues. Per germline, CDR1 SGHTA and CDR2 FQGNSA. Trimming took 5 bases from V and 5 from J; bases not matched to a gene: 12. This CDR3 is CASSTQPQGAGTEAFF. CDR3 DNA: TGTGCCAGCAGCACTCAGCCACAGGGGGCCGGGACTGAAGCTTTCTTT.

There are a few counts of this clone. The chain carries TRBV10-3 and TRBJ2-2; 11 bases line up with TRBD2. The CDR3 is made up of 17 amino acids. The V gene's germline CDR1 is ENHRY and CDR2 SYGVKD. Losses at the gene ends were 4 bases for V and 1 base for J; bases not matched to a gene: 5. The CDR3 is CAISGPGLAVNTGELFF. The CDR3 coding sequence is TGTGCCATCAGTGGACCGGGACTAGCGGTGAACACCGGGGAGCTGTTTTTT.

V is TRBV28 and J is TRBJ2-5; D possibly corresponds to TRBD2 (6 bases). This CDR3 has 15 amino acids. The ends were cut back, 4 bases at V and 2 bases at J, with 14 bases in the middle. Germline V gene sequence: CDR1 MDHEN, CDR2 SYDVKM. CDR3 region: CASSSGLSEQETQYF. The CDR3 region has the DNA TGTGCCAGCAGTTCGGGACTTTCGGAACAAGAGACCCAGTACTTC.

This clone rates as medium-sized. The chain carries TRBV5-6 and TRBJ1-2, with 8 bases aligning to TRBD1. From germline, CDR1 is SGHDT and CDR2 YYEEEE. The CDR3 has 13 amino acids. V lost 2 bases, J lost 6 bases, and 3 bases stayed unmatched. CDR3 in amino acids: CASSFSGGDGYTF. As DNA, the CDR3 is TGTGCCAGCAGCTTTTCAGGGGGCGATGGCTACACCTTC.